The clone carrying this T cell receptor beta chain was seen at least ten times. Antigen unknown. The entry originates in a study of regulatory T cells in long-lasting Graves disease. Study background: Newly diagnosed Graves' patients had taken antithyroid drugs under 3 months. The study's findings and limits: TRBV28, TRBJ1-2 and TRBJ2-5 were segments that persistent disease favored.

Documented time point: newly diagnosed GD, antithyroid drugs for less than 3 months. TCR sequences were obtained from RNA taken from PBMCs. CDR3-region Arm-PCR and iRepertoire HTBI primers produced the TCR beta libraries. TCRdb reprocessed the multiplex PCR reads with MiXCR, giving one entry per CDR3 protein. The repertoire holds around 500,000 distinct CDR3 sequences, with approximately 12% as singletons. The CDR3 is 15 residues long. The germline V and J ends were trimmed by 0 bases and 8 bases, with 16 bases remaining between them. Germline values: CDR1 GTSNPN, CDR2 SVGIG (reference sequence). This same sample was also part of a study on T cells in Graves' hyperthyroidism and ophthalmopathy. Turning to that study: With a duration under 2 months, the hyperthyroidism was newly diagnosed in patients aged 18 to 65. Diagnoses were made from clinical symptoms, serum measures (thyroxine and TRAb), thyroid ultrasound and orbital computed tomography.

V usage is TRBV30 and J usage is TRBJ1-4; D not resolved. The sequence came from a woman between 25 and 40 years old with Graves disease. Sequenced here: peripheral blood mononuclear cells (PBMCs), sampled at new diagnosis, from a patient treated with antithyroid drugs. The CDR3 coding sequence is TGTGCCTGGAGTGTTTCCCGCACCGGGAGGGAAAAACTGTTTTTT. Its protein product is CAWSVSRTGREKLFF.